This TCR beta chain derives from a study of T cells in Graves' hyperthyroidism and ophthalmopathy. General study points: Model-based prediction identified ophthalmopathy a median around seven months prior to its onset.

The CDR3 regions of TCR beta were amplified from RNA transcripts. The study used the HTBI primer set for a first-round RT-PCR of the TCR CDR3. TCRdb analysed the multiplex PCR reads with MiXCR anew, one entry per CDR3 protein. The repertoire holds nearly 750,000 distinct CDR3 sequences, with 30% to 40% as singletons. Graves' hyperthyroidism was deemed stable absent ophthalmopathy progression within 18 months. Patients showing uncontrolled infection, other autoimmune disease, pregnancy or lactation were ineligible. The PBMCs studied were ones that came from 8 to 10 ml fresh peripheral blood. This clonotype has more than one count but fewer than ten. Its antigen remains unidentified. V shed 4 bases and J 5 bases; nucleotides not matched to a gene: 7. CDR1 MNHEY and CDR2 SMNVEV come from the germline V gene (reference sequence). This CDR3 is 15 amino acids long.

The receptor comes from a woman aged 40 to 50 with Graves' hyperthyroidism. This chain connects TRBV27 to TRBJ1-4; TRBD1 matches at 7 bases. The sample consisted of blood. The CDR3 region has the DNA TGTGCCAGCAGTTCCGCCTCGACAGGGAATGAAAAACTGTTTTTT. As protein: CASSSASTGNEKLFF.